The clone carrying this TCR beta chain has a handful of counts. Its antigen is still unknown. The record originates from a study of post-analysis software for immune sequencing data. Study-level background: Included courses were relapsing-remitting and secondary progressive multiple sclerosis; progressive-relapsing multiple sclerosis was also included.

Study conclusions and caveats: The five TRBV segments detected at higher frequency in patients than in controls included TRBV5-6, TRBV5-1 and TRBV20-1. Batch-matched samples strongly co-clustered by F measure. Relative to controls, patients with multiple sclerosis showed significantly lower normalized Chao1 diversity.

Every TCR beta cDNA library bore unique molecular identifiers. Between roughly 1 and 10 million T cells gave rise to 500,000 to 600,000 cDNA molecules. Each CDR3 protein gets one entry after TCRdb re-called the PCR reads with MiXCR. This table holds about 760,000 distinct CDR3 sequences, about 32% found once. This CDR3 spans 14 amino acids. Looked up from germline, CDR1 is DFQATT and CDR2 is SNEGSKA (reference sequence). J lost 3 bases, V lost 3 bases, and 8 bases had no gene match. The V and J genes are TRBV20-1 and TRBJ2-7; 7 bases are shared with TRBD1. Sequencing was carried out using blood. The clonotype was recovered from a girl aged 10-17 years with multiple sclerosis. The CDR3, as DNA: TGCAGTGCTAGGCAAAGGGACAGCTTCTACGAGCAGTACTTC. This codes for CSARQRDSFYEQYF.